This is a list of T cell receptor beta chains from one sample in a study of early T cells in non-severe SARS-CoV-2 infection. Each CDR3 protein is one row after TCRdb ran MiXCR on the 5' RACE reads. This table holds under 100,000 distinct CDR3 sequences, 11% found once. Sequencing was done on a sample of whole blood. These receptors originate from an adult who was a healthcare worker with PCR-confirmed SARS-CoV-2 infection or an uninfected control (not recorded which). The CDR3 runs from the conserved cysteine through the conserved F or W. The D gene is left open where the match is weak. Size is stated for part of the rows, as once, few or many counts, or as a class when the clone is expanded.

j_gene,abundance,v_gene,d_gene,CDR3aa,CDR3nt
TRBJ1-1,-,TRBV29-1,-,CSGAYSLNMNTEAFF,TGCAGCGGGGCGTACAGCCTTAACATGAACACTGAAGCTTTCTTT
TRBJ2-5,many,TRBV7-2,-,CASSLALGGGQETQYF,TGTGCCAGCAGCTTAGCGCTAGGGGGGGGCCAAGAGACCCAGTACTTC
TRBJ1-5,-,TRBV30,-,CAWSREQSNQPQHF,TGTGCCTGGAGTAGGGAACAGAGCAATCAGCCCCAGCATTTT
TRBJ2-3,few,TRBV5-1,TRBD1,CASSLEGAADTQYF,TGCGCCAGCAGCTTGGAGGGGGCGGCAGATACGCAGTATTTT
TRBJ1-1,few,TRBV28,-,CASSLSGRGGRTEAFF,TGTGCCAGCAGTTTGAGTGGCAGGGGCGGTCGCACTGAAGCTTTCTTT
TRBJ2-2,many,TRBV6-5,-,CASRRTANTGELFF,TGTGCCAGCCGGCGCACCGCGAACACCGGGGAGCTGTTTTTT
TRBJ1-1,many,TRBV29-1,-,CSSLTGTEAFF,TGCAGCTCCCTGACAGGCACTGAAGCTTTCTTT
TRBJ1-5,many,TRBV2,-,CASSEQQGGQPQHF,TGTGCCAGCAGTGAACAACAGGGAGGTCAGCCCCAGCATTTT
TRBJ2-1,few,TRBV19,-,CASTQALGYNEQFF,TGTGCCAGTACCCAGGCTCTGGGCTACAATGAGCAGTTCTTC
TRBJ1-1,many,TRBV11-1,-,CASSPVTRRTEAFF,TGTGCCAGCAGCCCCGTCACTAGGCGAACTGAAGCTTTCTTT
TRBJ1-2,many,TRBV11-2,-,CASSPGRASLNYGYTF,TGTGCCAGCAGCCCAGGGAGGGCCAGCCTTAACTATGGCTACACCTTC
TRBJ1-2,-,TRBV12-3/TRBV12-4,-,CASSLEGGGYTF,TGTGCCAGCAGTTTAGAGGGGGGCGGCTACACCTTC
TRBJ2-4,-,TRBV5-1,TRBD1,CASSFSDRGTAKNIQYF,TGCGCCAGCAGCTTTTCGGACAGGGGAACGGCCAAAAACATTCAGTACTTC
TRBJ1-5,many,TRBV24-1,TRBD1,CAIRDRGISQPQHF,TGTGCCATACGGGACAGGGGGATTAGTCAGCCCCAGCATTTT
TRBJ1-1,-,TRBV10-3,TRBD1,CAIRAGTGVTEAFF,TGTGCCATCAGGGCCGGGACAGGAGTCACTGAAGCTTTCTTT
TRBJ2-3,-,TRBV18,TRBD1,CASSRRQGMGTDTQYF,TGTGCCAGCTCCCGACGACAGGGTATGGGCACAGATACGCAGTATTTT
TRBJ2-7,few,TRBV20-1,TRBD2,CSALVGFGGKYF,TGCAGTGCTCTGGTGGGGTTCGGGGGGAAGTACTTC
TRBJ2-1,-,TRBV15,TRBD2,CATSTLAGGNEQFF,TGTGCCACCAGCACACTAGCGGGGGGCAATGAGCAGTTCTTC
TRBJ2-1,many,TRBV7-9,TRBD2,CASSFLAGGHSYNEQFF,TGTGCCAGCAGCTTTCTAGCGGGGGGCCACTCCTACAATGAGCAGTTCTTC
TRBJ2-5,many,TRBV4-1,TRBD2,CASSQTGLALIKYQETQYF,TGCGCCAGCAGCCAAACGGGACTAGCGCTGATAAAGTACCAAGAGACCCAGTACTTC
TRBJ1-6,many,TRBV27,-,CASSWTGLNSPLHF,TGTGCCAGCAGTTGGACGGGATTAAATTCACCCCTCCACTTT
TRBJ2-3,-,TRBV7-3,TRBD1,CASSFLTGGDTQYF,TGTGCCAGCAGCTTTCTTACAGGGGGCGATACGCAGTATTTT
TRBJ2-7,many,TRBV5-4,-,CASSLGRGQNEQYF,TGTGCCAGCAGCTTGGGTCGGGGGCAAAACGAGCAGTACTTC
TRBJ1-1,-,TRBV11-2,-,CASRPPYRVTEAFF,TGTGCCAGCAGACCCCCATACAGGGTCACTGAAGCTTTCTTT
TRBJ1-4,-,TRBV6-1,-,CASSTPGHLTNEKLFF,TGTGCCAGCAGCACCCCGGGACATCTAACTAATGAAAAACTGTTTTTT
TRBJ1-1,few,TRBV6-5,-,CASSTSQRGILNTEAFF,TGTGCCAGCAGTACTTCCCAGAGGGGGATCCTAAACACTGAAGCTTTCTTT
TRBJ1-2,many,TRBV7-6,-,CASSLEAPAYGYTF,TGTGCCAGCAGCTTAGAGGCACCAGCCTATGGCTACACCTTC
TRBJ1-1,many,TRBV2,TRBD1,CASSSRTGASTEAFF,TGTGCCAGCAGTTCACGAACAGGGGCGTCAACTGAAGCTTTCTTT
TRBJ2-7,-,TRBV10-2,-,CASSDPNLFEQYF,TGCGCCAGCAGTGACCCAAACCTGTTCGAGCAGTACTTC
TRBJ1-1,many,TRBV7-6,TRBD1,CASSQSGTGGTEAFF,TGTGCCAGCAGCCAGTCCGGGACAGGAGGAACTGAAGCTTTCTTT
TRBJ1-5,few,TRBV19,TRBD1,CASSTGQGSVSQHF,TGTGCCAGTAGTACCGGACAGGGAAGTGTGTCCCAGCATTTT
TRBJ1-5,few,TRBV28,-,CASTSGNQPQHF,TGTGCCAGCACCTCAGGCAATCAGCCCCAGCATTTT
TRBJ2-3,many,TRBV20-1,TRBD2,CSARAPGAGDTDTQYF,TGCAGTGCTAGAGCCCCCGGGGCGGGGGACACAGATACGCAGTATTTT
TRBJ1-2,few,TRBV5-1,TRBD1,CASSGTGGHGYTF,TGCGCCAGCAGCGGAACAGGGGGCCACGGCTACACCTTC
TRBJ1-3,-,TRBV20-1,TRBD1,CSARASGGSLSGNTIYF,TGCAGTGCCCGAGCGTCAGGGGGCTCTCTCTCTGGAAACACCATATATTTT
TRBJ1-1,many,TRBV12-3/TRBV12-4,-,CASSSGETEAFF,TGTGCCAGCAGTTCCGGGGAGACTGAAGCTTTCTTT
TRBJ2-4,few,TRBV20-1,-,CSATLIGRGDIQYF,TGCAGTGCTACGCTAATAGGCAGGGGAGACATTCAGTACTTC
TRBJ2-7,-,TRBV27,-,CASSFGGGNEQYF,TGTGCCAGCAGTTTCGGAGGGGGAAACGAGCAGTACTTC
TRBJ2-1,many,TRBV7-2,-,CASRSDFYNEQFF,TGTGCCAGCAGATCGGACTTTTACAATGAGCAGTTCTTC
TRBJ2-3,few,TRBV6-1,-,CASSDTLEGQYF,TGTGCCAGCAGTGATACCTTGGAGGGACAGTATTTT
TRBJ1-3,many,TRBV11-2,-,CASRPTRGRGNTIYF,TGTGCCAGCAGGCCTACGCGGGGGAGAGGAAACACCATATATTTT
TRBJ1-5,few,TRBV4-1,-,CASSQLATSSRNQPQHF,TGCGCCAGCAGCCAGCTGGCCACATCGTCTCGCAATCAGCCCCAGCATTTT
TRBJ1-1,-,TRBV12-3/TRBV12-4,-,CASNINTEAFF,TGTGCCAGCAACATCAACACTGAAGCTTTCTTT
TRBJ2-7,few,TRBV6-6,-,CAVSEFHEQYF,TGTGCCGTGTCAGAATTCCACGAGCAGTACTTC
TRBJ2-1,many,TRBV20-1,-,CSAHWSLSNEQFF,TGCAGTGCTCACTGGTCTCTCTCTAATGAGCAGTTCTTC
TRBJ1-2,-,TRBV29-1,-,CSVGLNYGYTF,TGCAGCGTAGGCCTTAACTATGGCTACACCTTC
TRBJ1-4,few,TRBV3-1,-,CASSSPEREKLFF,TGTGCCAGCAGCTCCCCTGAGCGGGAAAAACTGTTTTTT
TRBJ2-2,many,TRBV30,TRBD1,CASADRAGTGELFF,TGTGCCTCCGCGGACAGGGCGGGCACCGGGGAGCTGTTTTTT
TRBJ2-1,-,TRBV5-1,TRBD2,CASSLLAGGPNEQFF,TGCGCCAGCAGTTTGCTAGCGGGGGGGCCGAATGAGCAGTTCTTC
TRBJ1-1,few,TRBV7-2,-,CASSFFGRNLNTEAFF,TGTGCCAGCAGCTTTTTCGGTAGAAACTTGAACACTGAAGCTTTCTTT
TRBJ2-1,-,TRBV28,-,CASSFGVPNEQFF,TGTGCCAGCAGTTTCGGGGTGCCCAATGAGCAGTTCTTC
TRBJ2-3,few,TRBV14,-,CASSQRVAGSTDTQYF,TGTGCCAGCAGCCAACGCGTTGCGGGGAGCACAGATACGCAGTATTTT
TRBJ1-1,-,TRBV29-1,-,CSAEGTFSPNTEAFF,TGCAGCGCAGAAGGGACCTTTAGCCCGAACACTGAAGCTTTCTTT
TRBJ1-2,-,TRBV3-1,-,CASSQAIRAGYTF,TGTGCCAGCAGCCAAGCTATTAGGGCTGGCTACACCTTC
TRBJ1-1,-,TRBV7-2,-,CASTEWGARTEAFF,TGTGCCAGCACCGAGTGGGGGGCAAGGACTGAAGCTTTCTTT
TRBJ2-3,-,TRBV11-3,TRBD1,CASSHRQGRTDTQYF,TGTGCCAGCAGCCATAGACAGGGGCGGACAGATACGCAGTATTTT
TRBJ2-3,few,TRBV5-1,-,CASSPDPIVTDTQYF,TGCGCCAGCAGCCCGGACCCAATTGTGACAGATACGCAGTATTTT
TRBJ2-1,-,TRBV4-1,-,CASSSPTKNYEQFF,TGCGCCAGCAGCTCCCCCACCAAGAACTATGAGCAGTTCTTC
TRBJ2-5,few,TRBV15,-,CATSMVAGGVETQYF,TGTGCCACCAGCATGGTGGCCGGGGGCGTTGAGACCCAGTACTTC
TRBJ1-4,few,TRBV12-3/TRBV12-4,TRBD1,CASSPAGTGVEKLFF,TGTGCCAGCAGCCCCGCCGGGACAGGGGTTGAAAAACTGTTTTTT